One and the same sample provided the 26 T cell receptor beta chains below, sequenced in a study of blood T cells in healthy people across ages. Then a second PCR, running about 7 to 11 cycles, was carried out with a sample-barcoded 5' primer and a J-beta primer mix. A single record per CDR3 protein comes from TCRdb applying MiXCR to the 5' RACE reads. The sample records roughly 800,000 distinct CDR3 sequences, around 36% being singletons. The sequenced material came from blood. These TCRs come from a man between 18 and 35 years old in good health.

As to this clonotype: At one end the junction does not follow the germline gene, possibly because of a read error. V and J are TRBV7-2 and TRBJ2-7; TRBD1 or TRBD2 may be the D gene (5 bases each). The CDR3 runs 13 residues. Per the germline V gene, CDR1 is SGHTA and CDR2 is FQGNSA. The CDR3 region is CASSGGGSCEQYF. The CDR3 nucleotides are TGTGCCAGCAGCGGGGGTGGATCCTGCGAGCAGTACTTC. Together with reference TRBV7-2 and TRBJ2-7, the CDR3 gives the full variable domain: GAGVSQSPSNKVTEKGKDVELRCDPISGHTALYWYRQSLGQGLEFLIYFQGNSAPDKSGLPSDRFSAERTGGSVSTLTIQRTQQEDSAVYLCASSGGGSCEQYFGPGTRLTVT.

This clonotype was observed at least ten times. In nucleotides, the CDR3 is TGCAGTGCTAGAGATTCCAGGCAAGAGACCCAGTACTTC. Translated: CSARDSRQETQYF. V and J are TRBV20-1 and TRBJ2-5; D unresolved. Trimming left V 0 bases short and J 2 bases short, with 7 bases between. Germline CDR1 and CDR2: DFQATT and SNEGSKA (reference sequence). The CDR3 totals 13 residues.

This rearrangement joins TRBV29-1 to TRBJ1-1, with no clear D. The V end was cut by 5 bases, the J end by 1 base, with 11 bases between. This CDR3 contains 13 residues. CDR1 and CDR2 from the germline V gene are SQVTM and ANQGSEA. The CDR3 DNA reads TGCAGCGTTAGGTTTAGGCCGAACACTGAAGCTTTCTTT. This encodes CSVRFRPNTEAFF.

The chain combines TRBV7-2 with TRBJ2-1; 9 positions agree with TRBD1. The CDR3 extends over 16 amino acids. V was pared by 5 bases and J by 8 bases, with 13 bases of the junction left unmatched. CDR1 is SGHTA and CDR2 is FQGNSA in the germline V gene. The CDR3 sequence: CASSGRTGVGGDEQFF. As DNA, the CDR3 is TGTGCCAGCAGCGGAAGGACAGGGGTTGGAGGCGATGAGCAGTTCTTC.

This clonotype came up many times. The CDR3 DNA reads as TGTGCCAGCAGCTTACGCAGGGCACACTACGAGCAGTACTTC. Amino acids: CASSLRRAHYEQYF. The V and J genes are TRBV7-9 and TRBJ2-7; possible D gene TRBD1, 5 bases. Germline V CDR1 and CDR2: SEHNR, FQNEAQ (reference sequence). The CDR3 length is 14 residues. V lost 2 bases and J lost 3, with 11 bases in between.

The chain is built from TRBV5-1 and TRBJ2-3, with TRBD2 as a possible D gene (6 bases). The CDR3 totals 17 residues. Trimming cost V 0 bases and J 6 bases, with 20 bases left between them. Germline CDR1 reads SGHRS; CDR2 reads YFSETQ. The CDR3 DNA reads as TGCGCCAGCAGCTTGGCGGTAGGAGGGTTGGGTAGGGATACGCAGTATTTT. It specifies CASSLAVGGLGRDTQYF.

The genes are TRBV20-1 and TRBJ2-4; D is undetermined. TRBJ2-7 explains the end of the DNA better; the J call may be wrong. CDR3 length: 12 residues. The germline CDR1 and CDR2 sequences are DFQATT and SNEGSKA (reference sequence). In DNA form, the CDR3 reads TGCAGTGCTAGAGCGGATTCTTACGAGCAGTACTTC. This gives the protein CSARADSYEQYF.

The chain has TRBV28 and TRBJ2-1; D is unclear. V was trimmed by 3 bases and J by 1 base, leaving 7 bases between them. The germline gives CDR1 MDHEN, CDR2 SYDVKM. This CDR3 region has 14 residues. CDR3 amino acids: CASSFVGSYNEQFF. The CDR3 DNA sequence: TGTGCCAGCAGTTTTGTAGGGTCCTACAATGAGCAGTTCTTC.

The genes are TRBV28 and TRBJ2-4; D is ambiguous. This CDR3 has 16 amino acids. The germline V gene encodes CDR1 MDHEN and CDR2 SYDVKM. The V gene lost 4 bases and the J gene lost 0 bases, with 13 bases spanning the gap. CDR3: CASSSQIDLAKNIQYF. The CDR3 DNA reads as TGTGCCAGCAGTTCTCAAATTGACTTAGCCAAAAACATTCAGTACTTC.

The V call is TRBV4-1, the J call TRBJ2-2; 12 bases line up with TRBD1. This CDR3 contains 18 residues. After removal of 0 bases from V and 1 base from J, the junction contained 3 bases not matched to a gene. Germline values: CDR1 MGHRA, CDR2 YSYEKL. The CDR3 reads CASSQEGQGARNTGELFF. Written as DNA, the CDR3 is TGCGCCAGCAGCCAAGAGGGACAGGGGGCGAGGAACACCGGGGAGCTGTTTTTT.

The chain carries TRBV6-2 or TRBV6-3 and TRBJ2-4, with D tentatively TRBD2 (6 bases). The closer fit of TRBJ2-7 to the DNA end suggests the J call may be wrong. The germline V gene encodes CDR1 MNHEY and CDR2 SVGEGT. The CDR3 has 13 amino acids. Here the CDR3 DNA reads TGTGCCAGCAGACGGGACGGGGGAAACGAGCAGTACTTC. Amino acids: CASRRDGGNEQYF.

This clonotype was picked up a small number of times. The gene calls are TRBV19 and TRBJ1-5; D gene uncertain. The CDR3 is 15 residues long. The V gene lost 6 bases and the J gene lost 0 bases, with 12 bases spanning the gap. Germline V CDR1 and CDR2: LNHDA, SQIVND (reference sequence). CDR3 nucleotide sequence: TGTGCCAGTAGCACTCCGGGGATTAGCAATCAGCCCCAGCATTTT. Translated: CASSTPGISNQPQHF.

In its sample, this clonotype was seen a few times. This chain uses TRBV7-3 with TRBJ2-1; unclear D gene. The germline V gene encodes CDR1 SGHTA and CDR2 FQGTGA. V was trimmed by 1 base and J by 4 bases, leaving 8 bases between them. CDR3 size: 14 residues. The chain's CDR3 is CASSLRNSYNEQFF. In DNA form, the CDR3 reads TGTGCCAGCAGCTTAAGAAACAGTTACAATGAGCAGTTCTTC.

This clonotype occurred many times. The chain recombines TRBV9 with TRBJ2-5, with D uncertain. This CDR3 is 13 amino acids long. CDR1 and CDR2 (germline): SGDLS, YYNGEE. V shed 3 bases and J shed 4 bases, with 10 bases lying between them. CDR3 sequence: CASSAGGSETQYF. CDR3 nucleotide sequence: TGTGCCAGCAGCGCAGGTGGGTCAGAGACCCAGTACTTC.

In this sample, this clonotype turned up a few times. The V call is TRBV4-3, the J call TRBJ2-1; the match to TRBD2 covers 7 bases. The DNA matches TRBJ2-7 better at its end, which makes the J call doubtful. Germline loops: CDR1 LGHNA, CDR2 YSLEER. This CDR3 is 17 amino acids long. This CDR3 is CASSQAGRGYSYNEQYF. CDR3 bases: TGCGCCAGCAGCCAAGCTGGGAGGGGATACTCCTACAATGAGCAGTACTTC.

The chain recombines TRBV7-9 with TRBJ2-3, with D possibly being TRBD2 (5 bases). V lost 8 bases and J lost 1, with 13 bases in between. The CDR3 covers 14 residues. Germline V gene data show CDR1 as SEHNR and CDR2 as FQNEAQ (reference sequence). The CDR3 bases are TGTGCCAGCCCCGGGGATCGGGGCACAGATACGCAGTATTTT. Protein: CASPGDRGTDTQYF.

This clonotype was detected only a few times. The chain recombines TRBV7-6 with TRBJ1-1; 10 bases map to TRBD1. The CDR3 is 14 amino acids. V shed 5 bases and J 8 bases; nucleotides not matched to a gene: 8. The germline V gene has CDR1 SGHVS and CDR2 FNYEAQ. CDR3 residues: CASSPGTGALEAFF. As DNA, the CDR3 is TGTGCCAGCAGCCCCGGGACAGGGGCTTTGGAAGCTTTCTTT.

This clonotype was detected ten times or more. CDR3 region: CASSDGTSGGDTQYF. In DNA, the CDR3 is TGTGCCAGCAGTGACGGGACTAGCGGGGGAGATACGCAGTATTTT. The chain couples TRBV6-4 to TRBJ2-3; 14 nucleotides align to TRBD2. The CDR3 is 15 amino acids. The germline gives CDR1 MRHNA, CDR2 SNTAGT. V lost 2 bases, J lost 5 bases, and 0 bases stayed unmatched.

V is TRBV10-3 and J is TRBJ2-1; D perhaps matches TRBD1 (6 bases). The CDR3 sequence is 15 residues long. Between the trimmed V and J ends, which lost 5 bases and 9 bases, there was a span of 20 bases. From germline, CDR1 is ENHRY and CDR2 SYGVKD. The CDR3 DNA reads TGTGCCATCAGTAAGGCTATCGGGGTGGACAGTGAGCAGTTCTTC. It codes for CAISKAIGVDSEQFF.

V gene TRBV9 combines with J gene TRBJ2-3, with D perhaps given as TRBD1 or TRBD2 (6 bases each). Germline V lookup: CDR1 SGDLS, CDR2 YYNGEE. Trimming shortened V by 4 bases and J by 4 bases, and 10 bases separated the two germline ends. The CDR3 length is 13 residues. The CDR3 reads CASSRRGADTQYF. The CDR3 coding sequence is TGTGCCAGCAGCCGAAGGGGGGCAGATACGCAGTATTTT.

This clonotype occurred a few times. This chain joins TRBV9 and TRBJ2-3; 9 bases are a match to TRBD2. V was pared by 0 bases and J by 6 bases, with 11 bases of the junction left unmatched. Germline V gives CDR1 SGDLS, CDR2 YYNGEE. There are 17 residues in the CDR3. DNA of the CDR3: TGTGCCAGCAGCGTAGACCCTAGCGGGACCACGTCGGATACGCAGTATTTT. It yields the protein CASSVDPSGTTSDTQYF.

There are a few counts of this clonotype. The chain employs TRBV6-6 and TRBJ2-3, with TRBD1 matching 7 bases. The junction had 10 bases not matched to a gene; V was cut back by 0 bases and J by 4 bases. In germline, CDR1 is MNHNY, CDR2 SVGAGI (reference sequence). This CDR3 has 17 residues. The CDR3 sequence is CASSYSIVLQGADTQYF. CDR3 bases: TGTGCCAGCAGTTACTCGATTGTGCTCCAGGGGGCAGATACGCAGTATTTT.

The V and J genes are TRBV5-5 and TRBJ2-5, with no clear D. Germline V gives CDR1 SGHKS, CDR2 YYEKEE (reference sequence). There are 13 residues in the CDR3. V was cut by 1 base and J by 11 bases, with 15 bases left in between. The CDR3 DNA reads TGTGCCAGCAGCTTGCCTACCTACAATGAGCAGTACTTC. Its protein is CASSLPTYNEQYF.

The chain combines TRBV7-8 with TRBJ2-3, with D unclear. Per the germline V gene, CDR1 is SGHVS and CDR2 is FQNEAQ. Trimming cost V 1 base and J 0 bases, with 8 bases left between them. The CDR3 consists of 15 residues. CDR3 bases: TGTGCCAGCAGCTTAGTTAAGACTAGCACAGATACGCAGTATTTT. Residues: CASSLVKTSTDTQYF. Full variable domain (rest looked up from reference TRBV7-8 and TRBJ2-3): GAGVSQSPRYKVAKRGQDVALRCDPISGHVSLFWYQQALGQGPEFLTYFQNEAQLDKSGLPSDRFFAERPEGSVSTLKIQRTQQEDSAVYLCASSLVKTSTDTQYFGPGTRLTVL.

Turning to this clonotype: A much larger clone lies a single base off, so this may be a read error. The chain links TRBV9 to TRBJ2-6, with 7 nucleotides matching TRBD1. Germline loops: CDR1 SGDLS, CDR2 YYNGEE. This CDR3 comprises 17 residues. In DNA, the CDR3 is TGTGCCAGCAGCGTCAGGGGGTCCTACTCTGGGGTCAACGTCCTGACTTTC. Protein sequence: CASSVRGSYSGVNVLTF.

This clonotype appeared a few times. The J gene is TRBJ2-1, the V gene TRBV29-1; D is tentatively TRBD1 or TRBD2 (6 bases each). With 1 base removed from V and 10 bases from J, the gap between germline ends came to 14 bases. The CDR3 consists of 13 residues. Germline-derived CDR1 and CDR2 are SQVTM and ANQGSEA. Here the CDR3 DNA reads TGCAGCGTTGAAGTTTGGGGGGCGAGGGAGCAGTTCTTC. Residues: CSVEVWGAREQFF.